A single sample gave rise to the 18 T cell receptor beta chains below, sequenced in a study of CD8 T cells in Susac syndrome. With random hexamers, 0.5 to 1 ug RNA was reverse transcribed. TCRdb analysed the immunoSEQ multiplex PCR reads with MiXCR anew, one entry per CDR3 protein. The sample contains under 250,000 distinct CDR3 sequences, around 93% of which appear only once. The material sequenced was CD4+ T cells from PBMCs. The receptors come from a human donor with Susac syndrome.

V gene TRBV20-1 combines with J gene TRBJ2-5, with 8 bases aligning to TRBD1. The CDR3 covers 13 residues. Trimming took 5 bases from V and 3 from J; bases not matched to a gene: 5. Germline loops: CDR1 DFQATT, CDR2 SNEGSKA (reference sequence). CDR3 sequence: CSAPGTGKETQYF. DNA for the CDR3: TGCAGTGCTCCTGGGACAGGAAAAGAGACCCAGTACTTC.

The chain has TRBV7-9 and TRBJ1-2; TRBD1 might be the D (5 bases). This CDR3 is built from 15 residues. Trimming took 0 bases from V and 4 from J, leaving 12 bases between them. From germline, CDR1 is SEHNR and CDR2 FQNEAQ (reference sequence). CDR3 residues: CASSLAGGKSYGYTF. The CDR3 bases are TGTGCCAGCAGCTTAGCGGGGGGAAAGAGCTATGGCTACACCTTC.

The chain joins TRBV11-2 to TRBJ2-2; D gene unclear. V shed 4 bases and J shed 0 bases, with 12 bases lying between them. The CDR3 spans 16 residues. The germline V gene encodes CDR1 SGHAT and CDR2 FQNNGV. CDR3 coding DNA: TGTGCCAGCAGCTCCAACATCCTAGCGAACACCGGGGAGCTGTTTTTT. This translates into CASSSNILANTGELFF.

The V and J genes are TRBV6-5 and TRBJ2-7; no clear D gene. The V end was cut by 6 bases, the J end by 0 bases, with 15 bases between. The CDR3 covers 15 residues. The germline V gene has CDR1 MNHEY and CDR2 SVGAGI. CDR3: CASRSGAGDSYEQYF. DNA of the CDR3: TGTGCCAGCAGATCCGGCGCAGGCGACTCCTACGAGCAGTACTTC.

The genes are TRBV6-5 and TRBJ1-1, with D unclear. Trimming removed 5 bases from V and 2 bases from J, with 15 bases in between. CDR1 is MNHEY, CDR2 SVGAGI, per germline. The CDR3 totals 15 residues. CDR3 in DNA: TGTGCCAGCAGTCCGGTGGGCAGGATAAACACTGAAGCTTTCTTT. Translating it yields CASSPVGRINTEAFF.

The chain links TRBV5-1 to TRBJ1-2; TRBD1 is a possible D gene (6 bases). The V gene's germline CDR1 is SGHRS and CDR2 YFSETQ. CDR3 length equals 14 residues. V was trimmed by 2 bases and J by 6 bases, leaving 14 bases between them. The CDR3 reads CASSFTGNNDGYTF. DNA for the CDR3: TGCGCCAGCAGCTTCACAGGGAATAATGATGGCTACACCTTC.

The chain joins TRBV6-5 to TRBJ1-2; unclear D gene. The germline V gene encodes CDR1 MNHEY and CDR2 SVGAGI. Trimming removed 6 bases from V and 0 bases from J, with 11 bases in between. The CDR3 extends over 14 amino acids. CDR3 in DNA: TGTGCCAGCAGCCCATCGACTTCTAACTATGGCTACACCTTC. Translated: CASSPSTSNYGYTF.

V and J are TRBV12-3 or TRBV12-4 and TRBJ1-3, with no clear D. V was trimmed by 3 bases and J by 0 bases, leaving 12 bases between them. This CDR3 has 16 amino acids. This CDR3 reads CASSFSAVRSGNTIYF. The DNA for the CDR3 is TGTGCCAGCAGTTTCTCTGCGGTGCGCTCTGGAAACACCATATATTTT.

The chain joins TRBV29-1 to TRBJ1-1, with 7 positions matching TRBD1. Germline V CDR1 and CDR2: SQVTM, ANQGSEA. Unmatched junction bases numbered 3, after V lost 4 bases and J lost 1 base. This CDR3 spans 13 amino acids. The CDR3 sequence is CSVGQGENTEAFF. The CDR3 DNA follows: TGCAGCGTTGGCCAGGGGGAGAACACTGAAGCTTTCTTT.

The V and J genes are TRBV2 and TRBJ2-7, with 11 bases that match TRBD1. V shed 6 bases and J 3 bases; nucleotides not matched to a gene: 7. CDR3 length: 15 residues. Germline V gene lookup returns CDR1 SNHLY and CDR2 FYNNEI. CDR3 protein: CASRKGTGGVYEQYF. The CDR3 coding sequence is TGTGCCAGCAGAAAAGGGACAGGGGGGGTCTACGAGCAGTACTTC.

The rearrangement uses TRBV3-1 and TRBJ2-7; 11 nucleotides match TRBD1. The CDR3 consists of 15 residues. Germline V gene data show CDR1 as LGHDT and CDR2 as YNNKEL (reference sequence). Trimming at V came to 0 bases and at J to 5 bases, leaving 3 bases not matched to a gene. CDR3 sequence reads: CASSQDRTGGDEQYF. The CDR3 bases are TGTGCCAGCAGCCAAGACCGGACAGGGGGCGACGAGCAGTACTTC.

The chain employs TRBV19 and TRBJ1-4; D call uncertain. CDR3 size: 12 residues. The V gene lost 0 bases and the J gene lost 8 bases, with 4 bases spanning the gap. Germline assignment: CDR1 LNHDA and CDR2 SQIVND (reference sequence). In DNA form, the CDR3 reads TGTGCCAGTAGTATAGATTCCGAAAAACTGTTTTTT. Translation: CASSIDSEKLFF.

This rearrangement joins TRBV28 to TRBJ2-5, with 9 bases identical to TRBD2. Germline V gives CDR1 MDHEN, CDR2 SYDVKM. The CDR3 runs 17 residues. V shed 8 bases and J 5 bases; nucleotides not matched to a gene: 18. CDR3 sequence (DNA): TGTGCCAGCGCACAGGGCGGGGGGGCGTCCGCCCGGGAGACCCAGTACTTC. Amino acid sequence: CASAQGGGASARETQYF.

The chain links TRBV30 to TRBJ1-5; tentative D call: TRBD1 (5 bases). The CDR3 extends over 13 amino acids. V was pared by 5 bases and J by 1 base, with 9 bases between. Per the germline V gene, CDR1 is GTSNPN and CDR2 is SVGIG (reference sequence). CDR3 amino acids: CAWGTVSNQPQHF. The CDR3 coding sequence is TGTGCCTGGGGGACGGTGAGCAATCAGCCCCAGCATTTT.

V gene TRBV3-1 combines with J gene TRBJ2-5; 10 bases fit TRBD2. CDR1 and CDR2 from the germline V gene are LGHDT and YNNKEL (reference sequence). The J segment lost 2 bases and the V segment lost 1 base, leaving 1 base of the junction unmatched. The CDR3 has 15 amino acids. CDR3: CASSQVGLAQETQYF. The CDR3 coding sequence is TGTGCCAGCAGCCAAGTGGGACTAGCGCAAGAGACCCAGTACTTC.

The V call is TRBV18, the J call TRBJ1-2; D remains unclear. The germline CDR1 and CDR2 sequences are KGHSH and LQKENI. Trimming left V 3 bases short and J 9 bases short, with 17 bases between. This CDR3 is built from 14 residues. The CDR3 loop is CASSPSGMKGSYTF. Here the CDR3 DNA reads TGTGCCAGCTCACCCTCGGGCATGAAGGGAAGCTACACCTTC.

The chain has TRBV29-1 and TRBJ2-2; 8 nucleotides align to TRBD2. V shed 5 bases and J 7 bases; nucleotides not matched to a gene: 3. The CDR3 totals 12 residues. Germline values: CDR1 SQVTM, CDR2 ANQGSEA. The CDR3, as DNA: TGCAGCGTTCGGGGGGGCATCGGGGAGCTGTTTTTT. It yields the protein CSVRGGIGELFF.

V usage is TRBV28 and J usage is TRBJ1-5, with D unclear. This CDR3 has 15 residues. In germline, CDR1 is MDHEN, CDR2 SYDVKM. Deletions cut 4 bases from V and 9 bases from J, with 19 bases between. Written as DNA, the CDR3 is TGTGCCAGCAGTTCCCGATCCCCCGTAGGGAGGCCCCAGCATTTT. Amino acid sequence: CASSSRSPVGRPQHF.